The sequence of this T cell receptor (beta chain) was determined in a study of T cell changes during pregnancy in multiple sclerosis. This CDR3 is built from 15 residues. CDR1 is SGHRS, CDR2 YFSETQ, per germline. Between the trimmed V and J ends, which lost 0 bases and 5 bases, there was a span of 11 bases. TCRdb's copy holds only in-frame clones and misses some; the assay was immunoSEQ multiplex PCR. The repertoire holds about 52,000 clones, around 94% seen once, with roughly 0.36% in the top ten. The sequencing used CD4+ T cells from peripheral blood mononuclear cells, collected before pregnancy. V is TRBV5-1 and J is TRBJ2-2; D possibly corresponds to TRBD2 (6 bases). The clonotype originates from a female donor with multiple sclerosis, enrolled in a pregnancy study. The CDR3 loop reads CASSLAGVGTGELFF. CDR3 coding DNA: TGCGCCAGCAGCTTGGCGGGGGTTGGGACCGGGGAGCTGTTTTTT.